The 19 T cell receptor beta chains below all came from one sample that was sequenced in a study of beta chain features in type 1 diabetes. The study's findings and limits: The study found moderately but significantly shorter TCRB CDR3s in all four CD4+ subsets of Type 1 diabetes patients.

These receptors have no known antigen. Every isolated RNA sample was fully reverse transcribed, so sequencing captured expressed TCRB transcripts. Data came from immunoSEQ multiplex PCR; TCRdb stores just in-frame clones and leaves some out. The sample records 150,000 to 200,000 clones, roughly 63% being singletons. The source material was naive CD4+ T cells from blood. These TCRs come from a man aged 30-40 years with type 1 diabetes.

V gene TRBV5-6 combines with J gene TRBJ1-1; D is undetermined. Germline values: CDR1 SGHDT, CDR2 YYEEEE. This CDR3 comprises 14 residues. Trimming shortened V by 0 bases and J by 0 bases, and 6 bases separated the two germline ends. The CDR3 DNA sequence: TGTGCCAGCAGCTTGGTACAGTTGAACACTGAAGCTTTCTTT. Protein sequence: CASSLVQLNTEAFF.

The rearrangement joins TRBV7-2 to TRBJ2-2, with TRBD1 matching over 7 bases. The CDR3 is 14 residues long. Germline values: CDR1 SGHTA, CDR2 FQGNSA. V gave up 4 bases and J gave up 4 bases; unmatched junction bases: 3. The CDR3 loop reads CASSSGQATGELFF. The CDR3 bases are TGTGCCAGCAGCTCCGGACAGGCCACCGGGGAGCTGTTTTTT.

This clone has only a few counts. The gene calls are TRBV6-5 and TRBJ2-1, with D perhaps TRBD2 (6 bases). V dropped 5 bases and J dropped 0 bases, with 11 bases sitting between them. The V gene's germline CDR1 is MNHEY and CDR2 SVGAGI. The CDR3 consists of 15 residues. The CDR3 DNA reads TGTGCCAGCAGTCCGGGACTTGGCTCCTACAATGAGCAGTTCTTC. Translating gives CASSPGLGSYNEQFF.

The rearrangement links TRBV6-5 to TRBJ1-4; no definite D call. The CDR3 runs to 14 residues. Germline assignment: CDR1 MNHEY and CDR2 SVGAGI. Trimming cost V 7 bases and J 4 bases, with 13 bases left between them. CDR3 loop: CASTGERGNEKLFF. The CDR3 DNA is TGTGCCAGCACAGGCGAACGGGGTAATGAAAAACTGTTTTTT.

The gene calls are TRBV15 and TRBJ2-7; D is undetermined. The germline V gene has CDR1 LNHNV and CDR2 YYDKDF (reference sequence). The CDR3 is 12 residues long. V lost 0 bases and J 8 bases, leaving 8 bases between the germline ends. CDR3 sequence reads: CATSRDLGQQYF. The CDR3 bases are TGTGCCACCAGCAGAGATCTAGGACAGCAGTACTTC.

V usage is TRBV7-6 and J usage is TRBJ2-1; 8 bases line up with TRBD1. Trimming at V came to 2 bases and at J to 4 bases, leaving 4 bases not matched to a gene. The CDR3 covers 15 residues. CDR1 and CDR2 (germline): SGHVS, FNYEAQ. The CDR3 protein is CASSLSGQGYNEQFF. The CDR3 DNA follows: TGTGCCAGCAGCTTAAGCGGACAGGGTTACAATGAGCAGTTCTTC.

J is TRBJ2-5 and V is TRBV18, with 8 bases identical to TRBD1. Germline trimming cut 3 bases from V and 2 bases from J; bases unmatched to any gene: 5. This CDR3 has 15 amino acids. The germline gives CDR1 KGHSH, CDR2 LQKENI. CDR3 DNA sequence: TGTGCCAGCTCACCCGGGACAGGCAGACAAGAGACCCAGTACTTC. Translation gives CASSPGTGRQETQYF. Full variable domain (remainder filled in from reference TRBV18 and TRBJ2-5): NAGVMQNPRHLVRRRGQEARLRCSPMKGHSHVYWYRQLPEEGLKFMVYLQKENIIDESGMPKERFSAEFPKEGPSILRIQQVVRGDSAAYFCASSPGTGRQETQYFGPGTRLLVL.

The chain combines TRBV4-1 with TRBJ2-7; possible D gene TRBD1, 6 bases. The ends were cut back, 0 bases at V and 0 bases at J, with 15 bases in the middle. CDR1 is MGHRA and CDR2 is YSYEKL in the germline V gene. The CDR3 runs 17 residues. The CDR3 sequence is CASSQERGTSSSYEQYF. The CDR3 DNA sequence: TGCGCCAGCAGCCAAGAGCGAGGGACATCATCCTCCTACGAGCAGTACTTC.

This clone was seen a few times. This CDR3 reads CASSITDTQYF. The CDR3 DNA follows: TGTGCCAGTAGTATCACAGATACGCAGTATTTT. The chain couples TRBV19 to TRBJ2-3; the D is unclear. The length of the CDR3 is 11 residues. Trimming took off 3 bases at V and 2 bases at J, with 0 bases between the two ends. The germline gives CDR1 LNHDA, CDR2 SQIVND (reference sequence).

The gene calls are TRBV7-2 and TRBJ2-3; the match to TRBD2 covers 11 bases. This CDR3 region has 15 residues. Germline CDR1 is SGHTA and CDR2 is FQGNSA. V was pared by 5 bases and J by 8 bases, with 9 bases of the junction left unmatched. For the CDR3, the DNA is TGTGCCAGCAGCCAGGGGGCTAGCGGGGGGCCTACGCAGTATTTT. Residues: CASSQGASGGPTQYF. The full variable domain, in which reference TRBV7-2 and TRBJ2-3 provide the parts outside the CDR3, is GAGVSQSPSNKVTEKGKDVELRCDPISGHTALYWYRQSLGQGLEFLIYFQGNSAPDKSGLPSDRFSAERTGGSVSTLTIQRTQQEDSAVYLCASSQGASGGPTQYFGPGTRLTVL.

The rearrangement uses TRBV29-1 and TRBJ2-5; possibly TRBD1 for D (6 bases). The CDR3 has 12 amino acids. V shed 8 bases and J shed 5 bases, with 15 bases lying between them. Germline values: CDR1 SQVTM, CDR2 ANQGSEA. The CDR3 DNA is TGCAGCCCCGGGACACCCGAGGAGACCCAGTACTTC. It codes for CSPGTPEETQYF. Supplemented by reference TRBV29-1 and TRBJ2-5, the full variable domain reads SAVISQKPSRDICQRGTSLTIQCQVDSQVTMMFWYRQQPGQSLTLIATANQGSEATYESGFVIDKFPISRPNLTFSTLTVSNMSPEDSSIYLCSPGTPEETQYFGPGTRLLVL.

The chain uses TRBV6-5 and TRBJ1-5; D is possibly TRBD1 (5 bases). Germline V lookup: CDR1 MNHEY, CDR2 SVGAGI. V was clipped by 6 bases and J by 5 bases, with 17 bases between them. CDR3 length: 15 residues. CDR3 sequence reads: CASSPRLRGDQPQHF. The CDR3 region has the DNA TGTGCCAGCAGCCCCCGGCTGAGGGGCGATCAGCCCCAGCATTTT.

This clone was observed a handful of times. This CDR3 is CASSDREEREQYF. In nucleotides, the CDR3 is TGTGCCAGTTCGGACAGGGAGGAACGGGAGCAGTACTTC. The J gene is TRBJ2-7, the V gene TRBV19; 8 positions match TRBD1. V shed 8 bases, J shed 7 bases, and the junction held 10 bases outside the gene matches. The CDR3 covers 13 residues. CDR1 and CDR2 from the germline V gene are LNHDA and SQIVND (reference sequence).

The rearrangement uses TRBV29-1 and TRBJ1-2; D is possibly TRBD1 (6 bases). Deletions cut 7 bases from V and 3 bases from J, with 15 bases between. Per the germline V gene, CDR1 is SQVTM and CDR2 is ANQGSEA. This CDR3 spans 13 amino acids. CDR3 loop: CSAIQGVDYGYTF. The CDR3 coding sequence is TGCAGCGCTATACAGGGCGTGGACTATGGCTACACCTTC.

This clone was detected only a few times. The chain is built from TRBV29-1 and TRBJ2-5, with D possibly matching TRBD2 (6 bases). This CDR3 has 12 amino acids. V was shortened by 4 bases and J by 4 bases, with 10 bases between the two germline ends. Germline V CDR1 and CDR2: SQVTM, ANQGSEA. Here the CDR3 DNA reads TGCAGCGTTGGGAGGGATGCAGAGACCCAGTACTTC. It encodes CSVGRDAETQYF. The variable domain in full, completed from reference TRBV29-1 and TRBJ2-5, reads SAVISQKPSRDICQRGTSLTIQCQVDSQVTMMFWYRQQPGQSLTLIATANQGSEATYESGFVIDKFPISRPNLTFSTLTVSNMSPEDSSIYLCSVGRDAETQYFGPGTRLLVL.

The genes are TRBV29-1 and TRBJ2-7; TRBD1 agrees at 10 bases. Germline V gives CDR1 SQVTM, CDR2 ANQGSEA. The CDR3 consists of 11 residues. V lost 6 bases and J lost 6; bases outside the gene matches: 2. The CDR3 region has the DNA TGCAGCGTGGACAGGGGGGCCGAGCAGTACTTC. Its translation is CSVDRGAEQYF.

The rearrangement joins TRBV6-5 to TRBJ1-4; D is unclear. Germline V CDR1 and CDR2: MNHEY, SVGAGI. The CDR3 spans 14 residues. Deletions cut 4 bases from V and 0 bases from J, with 6 bases between. Written as DNA, the CDR3 is TGTGCCAGCAGTTCGTCAGCAACTAATGAAAAACTGTTTTTT. Its translation is CASSSSATNEKLFF.

V is TRBV20-1 and J is TRBJ2-3; no reliable D call. The CDR3 covers 11 residues. Trimming shortened V by 0 bases and J by 2 bases, and 0 bases separated the two germline ends. Germline CDR1 reads DFQATT; CDR2 reads SNEGSKA (reference sequence). The chain's CDR3 is CSARDTDTQYF. CDR3 in DNA: TGCAGTGCTAGAGACACAGATACGCAGTATTTT.

The V call is TRBV29-1, the J call TRBJ2-6, with D possibly TRBD1 on 6 matching bases. The CDR3 runs 13 residues. With 7 bases removed from V and 1 base from J, the gap between germline ends came to 8 bases. The germline V gene has CDR1 SQVTM and CDR2 ANQGSEA. The CDR3 loop is CSARGSGANVLTF. In DNA form, the CDR3 reads TGCAGCGCCAGGGGATCTGGGGCCAACGTCCTGACTTTC.